The entry that follows covers one T cell receptor beta chain sequence. The antigen is undetermined. This table comes from immunoSEQ multiplex PCR, and its TCRdb copy is limited to in-frame clones, with some not included. The data contain some 66,000 clones, 80% to 90% of them seen just once; the ten biggest clones take up 13%. This sample stems from a study of T cells in localized non-small cell lung cancer. Study-wide points: Multi-region tumor sequencing was not done, so intratumor heterogeneity could not be excluded. Uninvolved nearby lung showed the greatest T cell clonality, exceeding that found in tumor.

The CDR3 spans 16 residues. V lost 2 bases and J lost 10; bases outside the gene matches: 14. Germline values: CDR1 MNHNY, CDR2 SVGAGI (reference sequence). The sequence came from a female donor older than 55 with stage I lung adenocarcinoma. The specimen was peripheral blood, collected before any cancer treatment. The chain carries TRBV6-6 and TRBJ1-1, with TRBD1 identical over 9 bases. CDR3 bases: TGTGCCAGCAGTTACGGGGGGGGACAGGGAACGAGTGGAGCTTTCTTT. It codes for CASSYGGGQGTSGAFF.